This TCR beta chain originates from a study of control samples from healthy donors and cancer patients. Assay: immunoSEQ multiplex PCR; the TCRdb copy retains only in-frame clones and omits some. The sample includes roughly 38,000 clones, less than 90% seen only once; the top ten take about half. The TCR was taken from a man aged 55 to 69 in good health. Sequences were obtained from blood.

The CDR3 sequence: CASSIGAGPQHF. CDR3 nucleotides: TGTGCCAGTAGTATAGGGGCTGGGCCCCAGCATTTT. The chain joins TRBV19 to TRBJ1-5; the D is unclear. V lost 1 base and J 9 bases, leaving 7 bases between the germline ends. This CDR3 is 12 amino acids long. Germline values: CDR1 LNHDA, CDR2 SQIVND (reference sequence). Looking up the rest from reference TRBV19 and TRBJ1-5 gives the full variable domain: DGGITQSPKYLFRKEGQNVTLSCEQNLNHDAMYWYRQDPGQGLRLIYYSQIVNDFQKGDIAEGYSVSREKKESFPLTVTSAQKNPTAFYLCASSIGAGPQHFGDGTRLSIL.